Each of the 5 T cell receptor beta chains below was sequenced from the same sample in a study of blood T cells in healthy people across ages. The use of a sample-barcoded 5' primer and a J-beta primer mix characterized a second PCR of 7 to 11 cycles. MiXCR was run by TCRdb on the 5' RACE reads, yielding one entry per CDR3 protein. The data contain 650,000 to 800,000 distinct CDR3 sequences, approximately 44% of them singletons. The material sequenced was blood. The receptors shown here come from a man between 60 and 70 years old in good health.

CDR3: CSVVYDRGYEQYF. DNA of the CDR3: TGCAGCGTTGTGTACGACAGAGGTTACGAGCAGTACTTC. The chain combines TRBV29-1 with TRBJ2-7; D possibly corresponds to TRBD1 (5 bases). The V gene's germline CDR1 is SQVTM and CDR2 ANQGSEA. The CDR3 is 13 residues long. The ends were cut back, 4 bases at V and 4 bases at J, with 14 bases in the middle.

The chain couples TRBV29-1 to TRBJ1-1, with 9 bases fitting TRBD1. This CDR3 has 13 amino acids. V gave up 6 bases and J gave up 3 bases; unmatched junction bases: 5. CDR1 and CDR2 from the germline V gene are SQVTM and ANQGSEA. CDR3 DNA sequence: TGCAGCGTATGGACAGGGGAAGACACTGAAGCTTTCTTT. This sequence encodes CSVWTGEDTEAFF.

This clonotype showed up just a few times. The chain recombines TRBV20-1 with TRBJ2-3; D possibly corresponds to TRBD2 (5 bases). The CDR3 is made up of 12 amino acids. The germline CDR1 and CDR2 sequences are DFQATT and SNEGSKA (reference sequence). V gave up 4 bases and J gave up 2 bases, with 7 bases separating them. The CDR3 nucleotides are TGCAGTGCTACGACTACCACAGATACGCAGTATTTT. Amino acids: CSATTTTDTQYF.

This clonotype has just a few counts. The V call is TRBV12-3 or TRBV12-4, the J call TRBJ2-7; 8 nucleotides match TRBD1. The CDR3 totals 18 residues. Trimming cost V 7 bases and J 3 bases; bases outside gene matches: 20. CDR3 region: CASTSTQGAPKADYEQYF. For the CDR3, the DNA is TGTGCCAGCACCTCCACCCAGGGGGCGCCGAAAGCTGACTACGAGCAGTACTTC.

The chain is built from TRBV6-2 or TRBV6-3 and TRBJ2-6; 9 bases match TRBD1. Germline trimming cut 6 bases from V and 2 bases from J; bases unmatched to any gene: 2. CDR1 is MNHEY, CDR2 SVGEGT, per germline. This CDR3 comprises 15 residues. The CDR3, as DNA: TGTGCCAGCAGACAGGGGGCTGCTGGGGCCAACGTCCTGACTTTC. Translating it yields CASRQGAAGANVLTF.